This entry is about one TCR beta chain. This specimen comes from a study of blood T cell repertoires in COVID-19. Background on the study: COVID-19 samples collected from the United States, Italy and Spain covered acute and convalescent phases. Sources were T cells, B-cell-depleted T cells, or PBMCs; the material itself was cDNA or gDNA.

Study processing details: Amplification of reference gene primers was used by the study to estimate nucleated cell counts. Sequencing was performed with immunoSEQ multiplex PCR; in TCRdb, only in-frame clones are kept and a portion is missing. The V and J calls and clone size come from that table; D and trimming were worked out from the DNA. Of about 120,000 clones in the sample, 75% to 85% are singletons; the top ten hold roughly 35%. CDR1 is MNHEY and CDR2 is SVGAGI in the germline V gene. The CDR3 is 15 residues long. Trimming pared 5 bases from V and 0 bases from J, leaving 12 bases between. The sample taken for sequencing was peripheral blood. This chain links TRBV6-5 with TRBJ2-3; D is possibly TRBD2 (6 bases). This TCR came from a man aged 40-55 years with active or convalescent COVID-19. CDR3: CASSPRGTSTDTQYF. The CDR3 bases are TGTGCCAGCAGTCCTCGGGGGACTAGCACAGATACGCAGTATTTT.